This T cell receptor (beta chain) was found in a study of shared clonotypes between healthy human individuals. About the study: Used for every donor were three CD4 naive, three CD4 memory, two CD8 naive and one CD8 memory plate. Study conclusions and caveats: Relative to memory subsets, naive subsets generally showed larger estimated richness.

Assay execution proceeded at the deep level. Repertoires were generated with immunoSEQ multiplex PCR, while TCRdb's copy carries only in-frame clones and drops some. This sample carries 2,500,000 or so clones, 90% to 95% of them seen once, and the ten largest clones take roughly 0.14%. Nashville, Tennessee was home to all donors, who were Caucasian adults. This CDR3 has 13 residues. Germline-derived CDR1 and CDR2 are SGHRS and YFSETQ. V was pared by 4 bases and J by 8 bases, with 6 bases of the junction left unmatched. A note on this clone: What it recognizes is unknown.

The chain links TRBV5-1 to TRBJ1-3, with 7 bases fitting TRBD1. The sequence derives from a man younger than 35 in good health. What was sequenced was naive CD4+ T cells sorted from blood. Described subset: CD45RA+ positively selected. In DNA, the CDR3 is TGCGCCAGCAGCACCACAGGGGTCGACACCATATATTTT. It encodes CASSTTGVDTIYF. The full variable domain, its missing parts supplied by reference TRBV5-1 and TRBJ1-3, is KAGVTQTPRYLIKTRGQQVTLSCSPISGHRSVSWYQQTPGQGLQFLFEYFSETQRNKGNFPGRFSGRQFSNSRSEMNVSTLELGDSALYLCASSTTGVDTIYFGEGSWLTVV.